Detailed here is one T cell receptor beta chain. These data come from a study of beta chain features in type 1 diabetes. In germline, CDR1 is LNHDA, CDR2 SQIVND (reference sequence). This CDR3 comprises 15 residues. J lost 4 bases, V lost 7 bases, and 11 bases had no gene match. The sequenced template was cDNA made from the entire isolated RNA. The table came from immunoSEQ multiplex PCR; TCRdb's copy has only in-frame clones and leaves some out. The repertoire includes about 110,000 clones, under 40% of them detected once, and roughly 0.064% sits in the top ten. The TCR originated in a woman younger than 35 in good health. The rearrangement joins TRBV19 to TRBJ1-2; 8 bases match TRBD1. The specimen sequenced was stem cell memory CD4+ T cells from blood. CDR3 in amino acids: CASTVSRTGSYGYTF. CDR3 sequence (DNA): TGTGCCAGTACCGTAAGTCGGACAGGGTCCTATGGCTACACCTTC.